The 4 T cell receptor beta chains listed next were all sequenced from one sample in a study of sequential checkpoint blockade in melanoma. Sequenced by immunoSEQ multiplex PCR; TCRdb stores in-frame clones only, minus some. The sample lists about 10,000 clones, about 30% occurring once. Treatment specified: randomized to nivolumab then ipilimumab (arm A) or the reverse (arm B). Sequencing used tumor tissue (inferred from file names), obtained from a patient given nivolumab and ipilimumab in sequence. Receptor source: a human donor with melanoma.

This clone was seen at least ten times. J is TRBJ1-2 and V is TRBV6-8; D not certain. Per the germline V gene, CDR1 is MNHGY and CDR2 is SAAAGT. The CDR3 runs 13 residues. Trimming pared 11 bases from V and 7 bases from J, leaving 20 bases between. The CDR3 loop reads CAGGKARFGGYTF. The CDR3 nucleotides read TGTGCCGGAGGAAAAGCGAGGTTTGGTGGCTACACCTTC.

The V gene is TRBV5-1, the J gene TRBJ1-4; D not certain. The length of the CDR3 is 15 residues. Germline CDR1 and CDR2: SGHRS and YFSETQ. V was trimmed by 1 base and J by 3 bases, leaving 10 bases between them. The CDR3 region has the DNA TGCGCCAGCAGCTTGATTGGGAGATCTAATGAAAAACTGTTTTTT. Protein: CASSLIGRSNEKLFF.

This clone was seen a few times. V gene TRBV6-8 combines with J gene TRBJ1-4; D is uncertain. CDR3 length: 14 residues. V shed 2 bases and J shed 8 bases, with 12 bases lying between them. Germline lookup yields CDR1 MNHGY and CDR2 SAAAGT. CDR3 sequence: CASSYLGIQEKLFF. As DNA, the CDR3 is TGTGCCAGCAGTTACCTAGGGATTCAGGAAAAACTGTTTTTT.

This clone was observed a few times. This CDR3 reads CASSSRDRGSYNEQFF. CDR3 DNA sequence: TGTGCCAGCAGCTCCCGGGACAGGGGCTCCTACAATGAGCAGTTCTTC. The rearrangement joins TRBV11-3 to TRBJ2-1; 10 nucleotides agree with TRBD1. This CDR3 is built from 16 residues. Unmatched junction bases numbered 3, after V lost 4 bases and J lost 0 bases. CDR1 SGHNT and CDR2 YENEEA come from the germline V gene.